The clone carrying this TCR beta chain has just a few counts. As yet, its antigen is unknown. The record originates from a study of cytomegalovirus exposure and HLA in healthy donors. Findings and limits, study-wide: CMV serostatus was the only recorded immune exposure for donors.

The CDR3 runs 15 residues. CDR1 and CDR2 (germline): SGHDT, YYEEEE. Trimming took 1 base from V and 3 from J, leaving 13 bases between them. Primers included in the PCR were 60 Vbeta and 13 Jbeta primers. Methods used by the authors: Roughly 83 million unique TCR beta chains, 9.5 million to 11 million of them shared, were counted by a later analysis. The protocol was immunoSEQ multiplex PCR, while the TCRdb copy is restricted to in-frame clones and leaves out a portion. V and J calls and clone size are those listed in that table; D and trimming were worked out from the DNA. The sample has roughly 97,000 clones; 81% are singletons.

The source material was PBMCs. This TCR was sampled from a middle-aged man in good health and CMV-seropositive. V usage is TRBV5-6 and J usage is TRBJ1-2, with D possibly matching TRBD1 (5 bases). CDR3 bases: TGTGCCAGCAGCTTGAAGGCGGGGGGAGACTATGGCTACACCTTC. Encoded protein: CASSLKAGGDYGYTF. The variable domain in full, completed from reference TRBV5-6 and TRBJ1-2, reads DAGVTQSPTHLIKTRGQQVTLRCSPKSGHDTVSWYQQALGQGPQFIFQYYEEEERQRGNFPDRFSGHQFPNYSSELNVNALLLGDSALYLCASSLKAGGDYGYTFGSGTRLTVV.